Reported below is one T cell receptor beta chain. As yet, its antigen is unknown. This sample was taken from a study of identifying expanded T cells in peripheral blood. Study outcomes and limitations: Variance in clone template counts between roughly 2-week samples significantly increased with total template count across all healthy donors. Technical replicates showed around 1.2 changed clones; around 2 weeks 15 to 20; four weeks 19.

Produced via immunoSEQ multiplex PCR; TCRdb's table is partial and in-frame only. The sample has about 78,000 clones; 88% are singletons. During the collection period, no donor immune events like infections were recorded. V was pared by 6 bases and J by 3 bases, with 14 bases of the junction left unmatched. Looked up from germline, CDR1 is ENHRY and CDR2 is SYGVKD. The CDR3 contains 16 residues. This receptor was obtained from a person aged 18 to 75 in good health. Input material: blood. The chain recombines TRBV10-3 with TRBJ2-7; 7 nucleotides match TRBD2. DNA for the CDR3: TGTGCCATCAGGAGTGATACGGGGGGAAAGGGCTACGAGCAGTACTTC. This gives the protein CAIRSDTGGKGYEQYF.